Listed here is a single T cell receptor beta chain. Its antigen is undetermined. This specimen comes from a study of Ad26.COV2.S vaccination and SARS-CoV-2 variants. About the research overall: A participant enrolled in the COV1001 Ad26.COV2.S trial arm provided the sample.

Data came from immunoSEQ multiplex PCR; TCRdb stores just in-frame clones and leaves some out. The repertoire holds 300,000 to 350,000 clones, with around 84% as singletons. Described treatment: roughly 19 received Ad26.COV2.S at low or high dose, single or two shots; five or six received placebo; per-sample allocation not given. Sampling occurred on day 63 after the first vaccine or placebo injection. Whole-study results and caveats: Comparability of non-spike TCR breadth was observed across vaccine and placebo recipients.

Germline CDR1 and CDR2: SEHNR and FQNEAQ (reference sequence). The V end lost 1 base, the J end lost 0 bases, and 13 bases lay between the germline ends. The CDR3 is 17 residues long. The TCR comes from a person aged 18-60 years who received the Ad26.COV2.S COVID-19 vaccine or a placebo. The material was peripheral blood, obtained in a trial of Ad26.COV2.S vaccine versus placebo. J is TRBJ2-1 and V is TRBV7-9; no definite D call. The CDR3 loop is CASSLGAVVGSYNEQFF. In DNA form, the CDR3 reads TGTGCCAGCAGCTTAGGGGCGGTGGTGGGCTCCTACAATGAGCAGTTCTTC.